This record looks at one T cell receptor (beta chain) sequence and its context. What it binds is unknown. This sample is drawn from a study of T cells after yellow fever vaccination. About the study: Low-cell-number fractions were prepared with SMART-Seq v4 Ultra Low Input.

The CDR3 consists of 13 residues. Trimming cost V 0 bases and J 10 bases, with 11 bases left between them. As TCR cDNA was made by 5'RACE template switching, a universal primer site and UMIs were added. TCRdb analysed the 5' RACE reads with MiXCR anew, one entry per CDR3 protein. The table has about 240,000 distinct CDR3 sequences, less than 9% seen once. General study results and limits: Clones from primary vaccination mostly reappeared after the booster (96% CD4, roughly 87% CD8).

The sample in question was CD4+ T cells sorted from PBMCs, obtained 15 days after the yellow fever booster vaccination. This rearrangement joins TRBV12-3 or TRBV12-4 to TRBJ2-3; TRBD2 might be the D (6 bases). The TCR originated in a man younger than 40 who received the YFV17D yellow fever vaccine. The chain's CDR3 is CASSLARGAPQYF. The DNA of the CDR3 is TGTGCCAGCAGTTTAGCGCGGGGAGCTCCGCAGTATTTT.